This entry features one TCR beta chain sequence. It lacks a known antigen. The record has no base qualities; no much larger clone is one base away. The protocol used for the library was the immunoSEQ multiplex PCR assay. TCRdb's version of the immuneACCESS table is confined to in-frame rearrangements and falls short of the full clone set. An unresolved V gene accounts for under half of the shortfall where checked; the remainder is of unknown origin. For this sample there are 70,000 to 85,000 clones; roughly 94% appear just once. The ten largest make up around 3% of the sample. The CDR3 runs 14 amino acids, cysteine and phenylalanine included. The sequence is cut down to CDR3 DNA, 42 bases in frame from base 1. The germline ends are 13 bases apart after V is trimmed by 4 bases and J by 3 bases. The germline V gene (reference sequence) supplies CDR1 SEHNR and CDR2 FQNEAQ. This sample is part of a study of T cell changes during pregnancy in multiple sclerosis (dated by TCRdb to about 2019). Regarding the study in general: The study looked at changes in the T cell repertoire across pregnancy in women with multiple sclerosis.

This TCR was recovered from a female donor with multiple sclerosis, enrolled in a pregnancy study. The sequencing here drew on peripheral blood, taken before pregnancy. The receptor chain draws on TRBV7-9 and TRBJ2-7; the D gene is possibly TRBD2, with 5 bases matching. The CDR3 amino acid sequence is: CASSSMGAHYEQYF. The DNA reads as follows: TGTGCCAGCAGCTCCATGGGAGCCCACTACGAGCAGTACTTC.